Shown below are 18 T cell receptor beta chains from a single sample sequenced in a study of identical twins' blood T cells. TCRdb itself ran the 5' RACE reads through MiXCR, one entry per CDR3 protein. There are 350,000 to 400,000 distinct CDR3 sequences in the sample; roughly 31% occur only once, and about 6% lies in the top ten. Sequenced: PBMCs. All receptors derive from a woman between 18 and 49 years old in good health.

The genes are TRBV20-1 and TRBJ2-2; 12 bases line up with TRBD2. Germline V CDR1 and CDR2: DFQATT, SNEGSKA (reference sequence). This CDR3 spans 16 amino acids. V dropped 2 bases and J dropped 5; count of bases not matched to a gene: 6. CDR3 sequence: CSARKTSGGFTGELFF. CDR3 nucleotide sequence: TGCAGTGCTAGAAAGACTAGCGGGGGTTTTACCGGGGAGCTGTTTTTT.

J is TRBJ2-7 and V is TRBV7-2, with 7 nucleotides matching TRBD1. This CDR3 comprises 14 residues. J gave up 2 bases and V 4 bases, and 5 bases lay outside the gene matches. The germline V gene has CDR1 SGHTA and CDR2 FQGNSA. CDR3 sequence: CASSWTQGAYEQYF. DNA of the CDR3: TGTGCCAGCAGCTGGACTCAGGGGGCCTACGAGCAGTACTTC.

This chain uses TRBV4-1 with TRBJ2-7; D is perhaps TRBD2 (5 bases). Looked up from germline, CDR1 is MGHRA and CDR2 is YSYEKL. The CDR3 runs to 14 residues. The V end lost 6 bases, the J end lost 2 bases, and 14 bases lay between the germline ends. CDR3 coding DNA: TGCGCCAGCAGACGTTCCAGCGGAGCCTACGAGCAGTACTTC. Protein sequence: CASRRSSGAYEQYF.

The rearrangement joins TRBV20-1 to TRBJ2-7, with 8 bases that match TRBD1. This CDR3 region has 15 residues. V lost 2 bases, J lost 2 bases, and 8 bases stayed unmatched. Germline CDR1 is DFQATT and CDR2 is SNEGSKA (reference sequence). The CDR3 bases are TGCAGTGCTAGAACCGGGACAGGCGTAACCTACGAGCAGTACTTC. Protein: CSARTGTGVTYEQYF.

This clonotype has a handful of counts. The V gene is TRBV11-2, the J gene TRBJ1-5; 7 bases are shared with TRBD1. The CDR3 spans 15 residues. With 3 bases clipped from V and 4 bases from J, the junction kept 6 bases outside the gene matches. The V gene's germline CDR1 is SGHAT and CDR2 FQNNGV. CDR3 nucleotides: TGTGCCAGCAGCTTGGGACAGCTTCCTAATCAGCCCCAGCATTTT. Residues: CASSLGQLPNQPQHF.

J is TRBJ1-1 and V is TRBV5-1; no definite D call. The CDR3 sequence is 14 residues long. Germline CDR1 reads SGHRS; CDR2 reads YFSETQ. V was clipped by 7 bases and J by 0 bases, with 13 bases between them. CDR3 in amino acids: CASRAEAMNTEAFF. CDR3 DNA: TGCGCCAGCCGCGCCGAGGCCATGAACACTGAAGCTTTCTTT.

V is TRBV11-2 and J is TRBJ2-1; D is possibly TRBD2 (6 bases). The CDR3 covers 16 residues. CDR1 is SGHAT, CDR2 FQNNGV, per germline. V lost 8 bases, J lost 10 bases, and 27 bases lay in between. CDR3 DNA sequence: TGTGCCAGCTCCCGGCCATGGGGACCAGCGGGCAAGGAGCAGTTCTTC. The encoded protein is CASSRPWGPAGKEQFF.

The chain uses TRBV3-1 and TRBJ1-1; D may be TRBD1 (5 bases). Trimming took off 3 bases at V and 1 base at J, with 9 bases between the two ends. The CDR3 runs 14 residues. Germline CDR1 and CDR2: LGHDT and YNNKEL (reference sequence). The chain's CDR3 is CASSQPGTNTEAFF. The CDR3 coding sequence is TGTGCCAGCAGCCAGCCGGGGACGAACACTGAAGCTTTCTTT. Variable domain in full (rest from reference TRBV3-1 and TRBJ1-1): DTAVSQTPKYLVTQMGNDKSIKCEQNLGHDTMYWYKQDSKKFLKIMFSYNNKELIINETVPNRFSPKSPDKAHLNLHINSLELGDSAVYFCASSQPGTNTEAFFGQGTRLTVV.

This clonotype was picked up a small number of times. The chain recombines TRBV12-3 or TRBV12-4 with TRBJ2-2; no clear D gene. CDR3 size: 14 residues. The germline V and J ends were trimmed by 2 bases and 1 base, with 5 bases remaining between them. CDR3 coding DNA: TGTGCCAGCAGTTTATCCAGGAACACCGGGGAGCTGTTTTTT. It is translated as CASSLSRNTGELFF.

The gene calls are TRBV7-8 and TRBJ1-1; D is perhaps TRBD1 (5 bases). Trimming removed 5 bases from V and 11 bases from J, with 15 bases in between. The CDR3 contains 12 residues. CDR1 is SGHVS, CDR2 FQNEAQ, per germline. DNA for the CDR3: TGTGCCAGCAGCACACTCGCGGGGGAGGCTTTCTTT. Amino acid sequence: CASSTLAGEAFF.

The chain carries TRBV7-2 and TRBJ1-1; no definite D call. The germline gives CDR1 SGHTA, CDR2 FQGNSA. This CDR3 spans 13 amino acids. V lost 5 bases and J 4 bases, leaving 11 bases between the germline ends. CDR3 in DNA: TGTGCCAGCAGCACTTCAGGAGCCACTGAAGCTTTCTTT. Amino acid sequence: CASSTSGATEAFF.

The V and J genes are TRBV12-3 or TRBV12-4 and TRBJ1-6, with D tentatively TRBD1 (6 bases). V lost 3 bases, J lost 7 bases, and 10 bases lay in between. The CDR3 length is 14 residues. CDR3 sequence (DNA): TGTGCCAGCAGTTTGGGGGCAGGGAATTCACCCCTCCACTTT. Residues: CASSLGAGNSPLHF.

The CDR3 region has the DNA TGCAGTGCTACCCCCCGGGACAGGGGACTTCGTTACACCTTC. Its protein product is CSATPRDRGLRYTF. The chain recombines TRBV20-1 with TRBJ1-2; 10 nucleotides align to TRBD1. Germline CDR1 DFQATT, CDR2 SNEGSKA (reference sequence). The J segment lost 11 bases and the V segment lost 4 bases, leaving 13 bases of the junction unmatched. The CDR3 covers 14 residues.

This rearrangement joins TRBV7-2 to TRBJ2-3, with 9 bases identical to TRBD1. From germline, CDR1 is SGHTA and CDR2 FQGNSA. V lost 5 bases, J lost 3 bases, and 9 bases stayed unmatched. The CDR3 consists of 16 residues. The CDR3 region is CASSPGTGSRTDTQYF. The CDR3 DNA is TGTGCCAGCAGCCCGGGGACAGGGAGTCGGACAGATACGCAGTATTTT.

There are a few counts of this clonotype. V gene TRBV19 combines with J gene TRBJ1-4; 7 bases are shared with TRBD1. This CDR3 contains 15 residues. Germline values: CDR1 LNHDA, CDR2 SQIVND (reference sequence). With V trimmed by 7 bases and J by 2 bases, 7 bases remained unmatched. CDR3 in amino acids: CASTWRQGTNEKLFF. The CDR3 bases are TGTGCCAGTACCTGGAGACAGGGCACTAATGAAAAACTGTTTTTT.

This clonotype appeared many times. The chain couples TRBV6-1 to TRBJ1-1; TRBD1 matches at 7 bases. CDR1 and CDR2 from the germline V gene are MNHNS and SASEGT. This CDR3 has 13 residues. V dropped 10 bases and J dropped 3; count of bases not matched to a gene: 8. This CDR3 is CAITQQGDTEAFF. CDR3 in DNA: TGTGCCATTACACAGCAGGGGGACACTGAAGCTTTCTTT.

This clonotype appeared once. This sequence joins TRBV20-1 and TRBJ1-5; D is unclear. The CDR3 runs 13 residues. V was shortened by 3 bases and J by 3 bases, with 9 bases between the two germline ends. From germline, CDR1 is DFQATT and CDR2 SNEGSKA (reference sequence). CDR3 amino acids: CSARGINNQPQHF. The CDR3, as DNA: TGCAGTGCTAGGGGTATCAACAATCAGCCCCAGCATTTT.

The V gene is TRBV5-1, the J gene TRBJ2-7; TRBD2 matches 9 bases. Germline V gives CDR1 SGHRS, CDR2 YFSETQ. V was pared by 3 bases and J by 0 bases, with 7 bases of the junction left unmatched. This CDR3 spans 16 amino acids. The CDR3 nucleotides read TGCGCCAGCAGCTGGATTGGGACTAGCAGCTCCTACGAGCAGTACTTC. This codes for CASSWIGTSSSYEQYF.